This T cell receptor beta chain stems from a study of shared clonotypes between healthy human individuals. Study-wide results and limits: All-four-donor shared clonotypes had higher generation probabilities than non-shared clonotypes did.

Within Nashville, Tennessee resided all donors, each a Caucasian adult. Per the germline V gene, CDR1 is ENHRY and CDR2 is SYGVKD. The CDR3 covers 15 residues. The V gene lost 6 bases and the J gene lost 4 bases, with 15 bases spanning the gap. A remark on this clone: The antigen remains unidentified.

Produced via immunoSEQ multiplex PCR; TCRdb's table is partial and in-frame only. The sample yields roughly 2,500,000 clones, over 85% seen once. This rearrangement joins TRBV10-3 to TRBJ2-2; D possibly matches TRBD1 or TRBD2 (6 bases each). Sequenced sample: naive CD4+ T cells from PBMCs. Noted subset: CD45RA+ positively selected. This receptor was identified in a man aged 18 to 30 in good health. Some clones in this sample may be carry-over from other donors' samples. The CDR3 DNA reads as TGTGCCATCAGCGGGGGCAGCGACAGCACCGGGGAGCTGTTTTTT. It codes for CAISGGSDSTGELFF.